These T cell receptor beta chains were read from a single sample in a study of CD8 T cells in ankylosing spondylitis. TCRdb re-called the 5' RACE reads through MiXCR, storing one row per CDR3 protein. The table has about 69,000 distinct CDR3 sequences, approximately 5% seen once; the top ten hold around 2%. The sample consisted of blood, either unsorted or a sorted T cell fraction (not recorded which). The receptors shown here come from a male donor with ankylosing spondylitis or in good health (not recorded which). Each CDR3 is given with its conserved first and last residue. The D gene is left open where the match is weak. Size is omitted from some rows. Given values are once, few, many or a class for expanded clones.

D gene,V gene,clone size,J gene,CDR3 DNA,CDR3 protein
-,TRBV20-1,many,TRBJ2-1,TGCATTAGGGGCGGGATTGGGAATGAGCAGTTCTTC,CIRGGIGNEQFF
-,TRBV24-1,many,TRBJ1-1,TGTGCCACCAGTGAGCCCGGGAAGGACACTGAAGCTTTCTTT,CATSEPGKDTEAFF
-,TRBV11-2,many,TRBJ2-7,TGTGCCAGCAGCTTAGAGAGACTTGCGAACGAGCAGTACTTC,CASSLERLANEQYF
-,TRBV5-1,many,TRBJ2-3,TGCGCCAGCAGCGGGGACACCAGCACAGATACGCAGTATTTT,CASSGDTSTDTQYF
TRBD1,TRBV14,many,TRBJ1-5,TGTGCCAGCAGCCGACGGACAGGGATCAAGCATTTT,CASSRRTGIKHF
TRBD1,TRBV19,many,TRBJ1-1,TGTGCCTCCAAAGGGGGCTGGGTCACTGAAGCTTTCTTT,CASKGGWVTEAFF
-,TRBV30,many,TRBJ1-4,TGTGCCTGGAGTGGTCCAGGGAAAATGGCAACTAATGAAAAACTGTTTTTT,CAWSGPGKMATNEKLFF
TRBD1,TRBV7-3,many,TRBJ2-5,TGTGCCAGCAGCCCGACAGGGGCAGAGACCCAGTACTTC,CASSPTGAETQYF
TRBD2,TRBV19,many,TRBJ2-3,TGTGCCAGTACGGCGGGGGGGCCTGCAGATACGCAGTATTTT,CASTAGGPADTQYF
TRBD2,TRBV5-1,many,TRBJ2-2,TGCGCCAGCAGCTTGGCACTAGCGGGGAACACCGGGGAGCTGTTTTTT,CASSLALAGNTGELFF
-,TRBV15,many,TRBJ2-7,TGTGCCACCAGCAGAGATAAGGGGTACGAGCAGTACTTC,CATSRDKGYEQYF
-,TRBV28,many,TRBJ1-1,TGTGCCAGCAGTTTCACGGGATCCCCTGAAGCTTTCTTT,CASSFTGSPEAFF
-,TRBV4-1,many,TRBJ2-1,TGCGCCAGCAGCCAAGGGGGGAACCTTTACAATGAGCAGTTCTTC,CASSQGGNLYNEQFF
-,TRBV20-1,many,TRBJ2-1,TGCAGTGCTTCCATGAGCTCCTACAATGAGCAGTTCTTC,CSASMSSYNEQFF
TRBD1,TRBV5-4,many,TRBJ2-2,TGTGCCAGCAGCCCGTGGACAGGGCGCGGGGAGCTGTTTTTT,CASSPWTGRGELFF
TRBD1,TRBV5-1,many,TRBJ2-2,TGCGCCAGCAGCTCGAACAGGGGCGCGAACACCGGGGAGCTGTTTTTT,CASSSNRGANTGELFF
-,TRBV29-1,many,TRBJ2-4,TGCAGCGTCCGACACGGCATTCAGTACTTC,CSVRHGIQYF
TRBD1,TRBV7-3,many,TRBJ2-2,TGTGCCAGCAGCTTCCCGACAGGGGAGAGCACCGGGGAGCTGTTTTTT,CASSFPTGESTGELFF
TRBD1,TRBV4-3,-,TRBJ1-5,TGCGCCAGCAGCCAAGCTTGGACAGGGTTGGATCAGCCCCAGCATTTT,CASSQAWTGLDQPQHF
-,TRBV12-3/TRBV12-4,many,TRBJ2-5,TGTGCCAGCAGTCAGCAAGAGACCCAGTACTTC,CASSQQETQYF
-,TRBV27,many,TRBJ1-1,TGTGCCAGCAAAAGGGAAACCGAAGCTTTCTTT,CASKRETEAFF
-,TRBV11-2,many,TRBJ2-1,TGTGCCAGCAGCCCGATTGGGGTTAATGAGCAGTTCTTC,CASSPIGVNEQFF
TRBD1,TRBV29-1,many,TRBJ2-1,TGCAGCGTTGGCGGGACAGGGTTCTACAATGAGCAGTTCTTC,CSVGGTGFYNEQFF
-,TRBV4-1,many,TRBJ1-1,TGCGCCAGCAGCCAAGAAGGGCGATTTGAAGCTTTCTTT,CASSQEGRFEAFF
TRBD1,TRBV20-1,many,TRBJ1-1,TGCAGTGCTAGCCAGGGACAGGGGAACACTGAAGCTTTCTTT,CSASQGQGNTEAFF
TRBD1,TRBV10-3,many,TRBJ1-1,TGTGCCATCAGTGGACAGGACAGGGGGCAGGATGAAGCTTTCTTT,CAISGQDRGQDEAFF
TRBD1,TRBV9,many,TRBJ2-3,TGTGCCAGCAGCTCCCCCGCAGGGGGTATTAGCACAGATACGCAGTATTTT,CASSSPAGGISTDTQYF
-,TRBV4-3,many,TRBJ1-3,TGCGCCAGCAGCCTCATAAGCGCAGGAGGTGGAAACACCATATATTTT,CASSLISAGGGNTIYF
-,TRBV15,many,TRBJ2-7,TGTGCCACCAGCGGCAGGGAGGCTCGGGAGCAGTACTTC,CATSGREAREQYF
-,TRBV5-1,many,TRBJ1-1,TGCGCCAGCAGCTTGGAGGGCAGGAACACTGAAGCTTTCTTT,CASSLEGRNTEAFF
-,TRBV9,many,TRBJ2-2,TGTGCCAGCAGCGCAACCGGGACGCCGAACACCGGGGAGCTGTTTTTT,CASSATGTPNTGELFF
-,TRBV6-1,many,TRBJ1-3,TGTGCCAGCAGTGAAACAAGACCTGTTTCTGGAAACACCATATATTTT,CASSETRPVSGNTIYF
TRBD1,TRBV5-1,many,TRBJ1-1,TGCGCCAGCAGCTTGGTGGGAACAGGGGTATCCAATGAAGCTTTCTTT,CASSLVGTGVSNEAFF
-,TRBV10-1,many,TRBJ1-4,TGCGCCAGCCCACATCCTGAGGACAGTGCAACTAATGAAAAACTGTTTTTT,CASPHPEDSATNEKLFF
TRBD1,TRBV19,many,TRBJ1-3,TGTGCCAGTAGTTACGGACAGGGGTATTCTGGAAACACCATATATTTT,CASSYGQGYSGNTIYF
-,TRBV20-1,few,TRBJ1-5,TGCAGTGCTTGGGCCGCCGATCAGCCCCAGCATTTT,CSAWAADQPQHF
TRBD1,TRBV20-1,many,TRBJ2-7,TGCAGTGCTAGACCGTTTGGACAGGGAGCCTACGAGCAGTACTTC,CSARPFGQGAYEQYF
-,TRBV12-3/TRBV12-4,many,TRBJ2-4,TGTGCCAGCAGCCGACTAGAGAACATTCAGTACTTC,CASSRLENIQYF
-,TRBV7-8,many,TRBJ2-1,TGTGCCAGCACCCGAGGCAATGAGCAGTTCTTC,CASTRGNEQFF
TRBD1,TRBV7-9,-,TRBJ2-7,TGTGCCAGCAGCCCGGGACAGGGCTACGAGCAGTACTTC,CASSPGQGYEQYF
-,TRBV18,many,TRBJ2-5,TGTGCCAGCTCACCGTTCGGACAGAGGAAAGAGACCCAGTACTTC,CASSPFGQRKETQYF
TRBD2,TRBV3-1,many,TRBJ2-7,TGTGCCAGCAGCCAAGATCTTGGGACTAGCGGGGTCTACGAGCAGTACTTC,CASSQDLGTSGVYEQYF
-,TRBV4-3,many,TRBJ1-2,TGCGCCAGCAGCCAAGATAACCCGGCCTATGGCTACACCTTC,CASSQDNPAYGYTF
-,TRBV10-3,many,TRBJ2-6,TGTGCCATCAGCACTTCAGTAGGACCCGTCTCTGGGGCCAACGTCCTGACTTTC,CAISTSVGPVSGANVLTF